A single sample gave rise to the 3 T cell receptor beta chains below, sequenced in a study of T cells in tuberculosis. Method: immunoSEQ multiplex PCR; TCRdb's copy keeps in-frame clones and lacks some. Of nearly 60,000 clones listed, approximately 86% are singletons. Cells were sorted from thawed PBMC rested overnight and stained with GMM-loaded CD1B tetramer, viability dye and anti-CD3. CD1B tetramers were loaded with Rhodococcus equi-derived C32 glucose monomycolate. Sequenced input: CD1b-GMM tetramer-negative cells sorted from PBMCs. Receptor source: an adult woman with latent tuberculosis.

Sample share makes this clone medium-sized (0.01 to 0.1%). CDR3 in amino acids: CASTSGPGNTIYF. In DNA, the CDR3 is TGTGCCAGCACCTCGGGTCCCGGAAACACCATATATTTT. This chain uses TRBV7-2 with TRBJ1-3, with no clear D. V was trimmed by 7 bases and J by 4 bases, leaving 11 bases between them. Germline CDR1 is SGHTA and CDR2 is FQGNSA. The CDR3 is 13 amino acids.

This chain connects TRBV6-6 to TRBJ2-7; weak D call: TRBD2 (6 bases). CDR3 length equals 12 residues. The germline gives CDR1 MNHNY, CDR2 SVGAGI (reference sequence). The V end was cut by 8 bases, the J end by 6 bases, with 14 bases between. CDR3 bases: TGTGCCAGCTCGCCGGGGGATTTCGAGCAGTACTTC. Translated: CASSPGDFEQYF.

This clone has only a few counts. The rearrangement joins TRBV9 to TRBJ2-3; TRBD2 matches 14 bases. J was trimmed by 10 bases and V by 2 bases; bases with no gene match: 6. The CDR3 contains 15 residues. Germline V gene lookup returns CDR1 SGDLS and CDR2 YYNGEE. DNA of the CDR3: TGTGCCAGCAGCGTCGGGACTAGCGGGGGCTCGCCGCAGTATTTT. Translation gives CASSVGTSGGSPQYF.